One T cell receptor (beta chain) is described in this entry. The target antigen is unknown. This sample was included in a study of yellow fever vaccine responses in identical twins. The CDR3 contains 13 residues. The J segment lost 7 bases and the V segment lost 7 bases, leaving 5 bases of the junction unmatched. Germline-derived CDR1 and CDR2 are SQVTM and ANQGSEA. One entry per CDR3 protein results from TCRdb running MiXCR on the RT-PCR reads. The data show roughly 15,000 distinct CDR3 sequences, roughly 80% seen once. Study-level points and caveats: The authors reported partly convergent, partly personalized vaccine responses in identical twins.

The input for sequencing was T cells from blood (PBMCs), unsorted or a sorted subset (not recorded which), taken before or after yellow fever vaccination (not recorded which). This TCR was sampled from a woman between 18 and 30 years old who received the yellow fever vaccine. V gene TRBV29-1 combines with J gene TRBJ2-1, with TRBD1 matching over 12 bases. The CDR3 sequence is CSAVGQGANEQFF. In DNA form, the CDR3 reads TGCAGCGCTGTGGGACAGGGGGCAAATGAGCAGTTCTTC.